Presented here are 19 T cell receptor beta chains from one specimen sequenced in a study of cytomegalovirus exposure and HLA in healthy donors. In the PCR, 60 Vbeta and 13 Jbeta primers were used. Measured with immunoSEQ multiplex PCR; TCRdb has only the in-frame clones, and not every one. Seen here are around 150,000 clones, approximately 10% observed once, and the top ten hold 6% to 7.5%. The source material was PBMCs. Receptors originate from a middle-aged woman in good health and CMV-seropositive.

In its sample, this clone was seen a few times. This chain joins TRBV15 and TRBJ1-2; D not resolved. Trimming took off 0 bases at V and 2 bases at J, with 10 bases between the two ends. The CDR3 is 15 residues long. Germline assignment: CDR1 LNHNV and CDR2 YYDKDF (reference sequence). The CDR3 DNA reads as TGTGCCACCAGCAGAGATCAAGCGGGGAACTATGGCTACACCTTC. Amino acid sequence: CATSRDQAGNYGYTF.

In its sample, this clone was seen a few times. This CDR3 is CASRFSTGREETQYF. CDR3 bases: TGCGCCAGCAGGTTTTCGACAGGGCGGGAAGAGACCCAGTACTTC. The chain uses TRBV5-1 and TRBJ2-5, with 7 bases lining up with TRBD1. The germline V gene has CDR1 SGHRS and CDR2 YFSETQ. This CDR3 is 15 amino acids long. J gave up 3 bases and V 5 bases, and 10 bases lay outside the gene matches.

The J gene is TRBJ1-1, the V gene TRBV27; weak D call: TRBD1 (6 bases). In germline, CDR1 is MNHEY, CDR2 SMNVEV (reference sequence). The germline V and J ends were trimmed by 8 bases and 2 bases, with 21 bases remaining between them. The CDR3 has 16 residues. Here the CDR3 reads CASADTLQGLNTEAFF. The CDR3 DNA sequence: TGTGCCAGCGCTGACACCCTTCAGGGGCTTAACACTGAAGCTTTCTTT.

The CDR3: CATSRGQASYEQYF. CDR3 sequence (DNA): TGTGCCACCAGCCGCGGACAGGCCTCCTACGAGCAGTACTTC. This chain links TRBV15 with TRBJ2-7; the match to TRBD1 covers 7 bases. Germline assignment: CDR1 LNHNV and CDR2 YYDKDF (reference sequence). CDR3 length: 14 amino acids. V lost 5 bases and J lost 0; bases outside the gene matches: 4.

The V gene is TRBV7-3, the J gene TRBJ1-2, with 11 bases that match TRBD1. The length of the CDR3 is 15 residues. Per germline, CDR1 SGHTA and CDR2 FQGTGA. After removal of 4 bases from V and 3 bases from J, the junction contained 4 bases not matched to a gene. DNA of the CDR3: TGTGCCAGCAGCTCGTCGGGACAGGGGGACTATGGCTACACCTTC. It codes for CASSSSGQGDYGYTF.

The CDR3 loop is CASSLAGASEKLFF. CDR3 nucleotide sequence: TGTGCCAGCAGTCTGGCGGGGGCTAGTGAAAAACTGTTTTTT. The chain has TRBV27 and TRBJ1-4; D might be TRBD1 (6 bases). This CDR3 is built from 14 residues. From germline, CDR1 is MNHEY and CDR2 SMNVEV (reference sequence). With 5 bases removed from V and 7 bases from J, the gap between germline ends came to 14 bases. The full variable domain, rest sourced from reference TRBV27 and TRBJ1-4, is EAQVTQNPRYLITVTGKKLTVTCSQNMNHEYMSWYRQDPGLGLRQIYYSMNVEVTDKGDVPEGYKVSRKEKRNFPLILESPSPNQTSLYFCASSLAGASEKLFFGSGTQLSVL.

This clone was detected only a few times. This chain joins TRBV7-6 and TRBJ2-2; D is unclear. The CDR3 sequence is 14 residues long. Trimming pared 5 bases from V and 3 bases from J, leaving 10 bases between. Germline V gene lookup returns CDR1 SGHVS and CDR2 FNYEAQ. The CDR3 bases are TGTGCCAGCAGCCCACGAGGTTACACCGGGGAGCTGTTTTTT. This sequence encodes CASSPRGYTGELFF.

The genes are TRBV5-1 and TRBJ2-7, with 10 bases identical to TRBD2. CDR3 size: 16 residues. Losses at the gene ends were 4 bases for V and 0 bases for J; bases not matched to a gene: 7. Per germline, CDR1 SGHRS and CDR2 YFSETQ. The CDR3 DNA is TGCGCCAGCAGCGAAACTAGCGGGGTTAACTCCTACGAGCAGTACTTC. Protein: CASSETSGVNSYEQYF.

This clone was counted between two and nine times. At the DNA level, this CDR3 is encoded by other sequences in the same sample as well. V and J are TRBV5-1 and TRBJ1-2; the match to TRBD1 covers 8 bases. J gave up 4 bases and V 4 bases, and 6 bases lay outside the gene matches. From germline, CDR1 is SGHRS and CDR2 YFSETQ. The CDR3 spans 14 residues. The CDR3 nucleotides are TGCGCCAGCAGCCTCGGACAGGGAGGCTATGGCTACACCTTC. Amino acid sequence: CASSLGQGGYGYTF. Looking up the rest from reference TRBV5-1 and TRBJ1-2 gives the full variable domain: KAGVTQTPRYLIKTRGQQVTLSCSPISGHRSVSWYQQTPGQGLQFLFEYFSETQRNKGNFPGRFSGRQFSNSRSEMNVSTLELGDSALYLCASSLGQGGYGYTFGSGTRLTVV.

This clone was counted between two and nine times. The V gene is TRBV10-2, the J gene TRBJ1-3, with 8 bases identical to TRBD1. The CDR3 runs 15 residues. J gave up 2 bases and V 6 bases, and 6 bases lay outside the gene matches. Per the germline V gene, CDR1 is WSHSY and CDR2 is SAAADI. CDR3 protein: CASSTQGEAGNTIYF. The CDR3 DNA reads as TGCGCCAGCAGCACACAGGGGGAGGCTGGAAACACCATATATTTT.

V is TRBV7-2 and J is TRBJ2-1; TRBD2 aligns across 15 bases. Looked up from germline, CDR1 is SGHTA and CDR2 is FQGNSA. V shed 0 bases, J shed 5 bases, and the junction held 8 bases outside the gene matches. The CDR3 contains 19 residues. The CDR3 nucleotides read TGTGCCAGCAGCTTAGCGTTCGGACTAGCGGGGGGGCCCGACAATGAGCAGTTCTTC. Translation: CASSLAFGLAGGPDNEQFF.

J is TRBJ2-7 and V is TRBV5-4, with TRBD2 matching over 13 bases. V lost 4 bases and J lost 0; bases outside the gene matches: 7. The CDR3 extends over 17 amino acids. From germline, CDR1 is SGHNT and CDR2 YYREEE (reference sequence). The CDR3 protein is CASSRTSGGSSSYEQYF. CDR3 DNA: TGTGCCAGCAGCCGGACTAGCGGGGGTTCGAGCTCCTACGAGCAGTACTTC.

This clone was counted between two and nine times. The V call is TRBV29-1, the J call TRBJ1-1; 7 bases line up with TRBD1. V shed 7 bases and J 4 bases; nucleotides not matched to a gene: 9. Looked up from germline, CDR1 is SQVTM and CDR2 is ANQGSEA. This CDR3 spans 13 amino acids. The CDR3 is CSAWTGFGTEAFF. DNA of the CDR3: TGCAGCGCCTGGACAGGATTCGGCACTGAAGCTTTCTTT.

This rearrangement joins TRBV4-1 to TRBJ2-3; D is perhaps TRBD2 (5 bases). V was cut by 4 bases and J by 1 base, with 9 bases left in between. The CDR3 contains 14 residues. From germline, CDR1 is MGHRA and CDR2 YSYEKL. CDR3 bases: TGCGCCAGCAGCCCGAGGGAAGGCACAGATACGCAGTATTTT. Amino acids: CASSPREGTDTQYF.

The chain is built from TRBV5-4 and TRBJ2-7, with TRBD1 matching 9 bases. Trimming cost V 4 bases and J 3 bases; bases outside gene matches: 11. The length of the CDR3 is 16 residues. Germline CDR1 SGHNT, CDR2 YYREEE (reference sequence). DNA of the CDR3: TGTGCCAGCAGCGCCCTCACCGGGACAGGGAACTACGAGCAGTACTTC. Protein product: CASSALTGTGNYEQYF.

J is TRBJ1-3 and V is TRBV5-6; D not resolved. In germline, CDR1 is SGHDT, CDR2 YYEEEE. V lost 4 bases to trimming and J lost 0 bases, with 14 bases between them. The CDR3 length is 16 residues. The CDR3 is CASSLRTSYSGNTIYF. The CDR3 DNA reads TGTGCCAGCAGCCTAAGAACGTCGTACTCTGGAAACACCATATATTTT.

This chain uses TRBV2 with TRBJ1-6; TRBD1 agrees at 10 bases. Trimming at V came to 3 bases and at J to 9 bases, leaving 5 bases not matched to a gene. The CDR3 length is 15 residues. The germline gives CDR1 SNHLY, CDR2 FYNNEI. For the CDR3, the DNA is TGTGCCAGCAGTGAGGGAGGGACAGGGGCTTCACCCCTCCACTTT. This codes for CASSEGGTGASPLHF.

This clone has just a few counts. The chain links TRBV7-8 to TRBJ2-7, with TRBD1 matching over 7 bases. The V segment lost 1 base and the J segment 5 bases; nucleotides outside the gene matches: 20. CDR1 is SGHVS and CDR2 is FQNEAQ in the germline V gene. CDR3 size: 19 residues. CDR3 coding DNA: TGTGCCAGCAGCTTAGTGGGGGTGGGGGTAGGGGGCGGTAAGGACGAGCAGTACTTC. This encodes CASSLVGVGVGGGKDEQYF.

This chain uses TRBV7-6 with TRBJ2-2; the match to TRBD2 covers 10 bases. The CDR3 covers 19 residues. Trimming cost V 2 bases and J 2 bases; bases outside gene matches: 11. The germline CDR1 and CDR2 sequences are SGHVS and FNYEAQ. The CDR3 region is CASSLRLPSGGLNTGELFF. CDR3 nucleotide sequence: TGTGCCAGCAGCTTAAGACTCCCTAGCGGGGGCCTAAACACCGGGGAGCTGTTTTTT.